The present entry profiles one T cell receptor (beta chain) with its context. The data were obtained in a study of T cell responses to AZD1222 COVID-19 vaccine. Profiling relied on immunoSEQ multiplex PCR, and the TCRdb table lists in-frame clones only, not all of them. The sample has approximately 83,000 clones, under 95% seen once; the top ten hold 3.5% to 5.5%. Trimming stripped 8 bases from V and 2 bases from J, with 13 bases between. The CDR3 consists of 13 residues. This sequence joins TRBV12-3 or TRBV12-4 and TRBJ2-7; D might be TRBD1 (6 bases). This receptor was taken from an adult in good health. The sample here was peripheral blood, taken on day 0 of MenACWY control vaccination. The CDR3 nucleotides read TGTGCCAGCGCTAAGGGGGTTACCTACGAGCAGTACTTC. Translation gives CASAKGVTYEQYF.